The 7 T cell receptor beta chains in this list originate from one sample, sequenced in a study of T cell clonality in common variable immunodeficiency. Overall study findings and caveats: In common variable immunodeficiency, TCR beta chains reportedly carried fewer deletions and N-nucleotide insertions.

These receptors have no identified antigens. The data were produced by immunoSEQ multiplex PCR, yet TCRdb's version contains in-frame clones alone and is incomplete. Observed in the sample are some 25,000 clones, none of them singletons. Specimen: peripheral blood mononuclear cells. All receptors come from a human donor with common variable immunodeficiency.

This clone came up many times. The junction differs from germline at one of its ends, possibly a read error. The read stops 3 residues short of the end of the CDR3; the missing end is completed from the germline J gene. The gene calls are TRBV11-3 and TRBJ2-5; D gene uncertain. The V gene's germline CDR1 is SGHNT and CDR2 YENEEA. The CDR3 consists of 13 residues. The part of the CDR3 DNA that was read is TGTGCCAGCAGCTTAAATGGGCAAGGGACC. Residues: CASSLNGQGT. The full CDR3 sequence reads CASSLNGQGTQYF.

This clone was found many times. The read stops 3 residues short of the end of the CDR3; the missing end is completed from the germline J gene. The chain carries TRBV19 and TRBJ1-2; unclear D gene. The CDR3 covers 13 residues. Germline CDR1 is LNHDA and CDR2 is SQIVND (reference sequence). CDR3: CASSIARTDGYTF. The part of the CDR3 DNA that was read is TGTGCCAGTAGTATAGCCAGGACTGACGGC.

This clone was observed at least ten times. The read ends 3 residues early relative to the CDR3; the germline J gene fills the gap. This chain uses TRBV29-1 with TRBJ2-4; the match to TRBD1 covers 7 bases. CDR1 and CDR2 (germline): SQVTM, ANQGSEA. Trimming took 4 bases from V and 4 from J; bases not matched to a gene: 13. This CDR3 region has 16 residues. The CDR3 region is CSVVPELDRVKNIQYF. The CDR3 DNA, read in part, is TGCAGCGTTGTCCCCGAATTAGACAGGGTAAAAAACATT.

With respect to this clone: With the read ending 3 residues before the CDR3 end, the germline J gene is used to fill in that end. This chain joins TRBV18 and TRBJ1-6; a possible D gene is TRBD1 (6 bases). The length of the CDR3 is 16 residues. Germline V gives CDR1 KGHSH, CDR2 LQKENI. The germline V and J ends were trimmed by 1 base and 7 bases, with 14 bases remaining between them. CDR3 in amino acids: CASSPLPGAKNSPLHF. Incomplete CDR3 DNA: TGTGCCAGCTCACCACTGCCAGGGGCAAAGAATTCACCC.

This clone came up many times. The sequence runs out 3 residues before the end of the CDR3; the remainder is reconstructed from the germline J gene. The chain couples TRBV19 to TRBJ2-1; the match to TRBD1 covers 8 bases. The CDR3 length is 15 residues. The V gene end was trimmed by 2 bases and the J gene end by 7 bases; junction bases not matched to a gene: 7. Germline V CDR1 and CDR2: LNHDA, SQIVND (reference sequence). The DNA read from the CDR3 is TGTGCCAGTAGTATATCAGGGGGCAGATGGAATGAG. It codes for CASSISGGRWNE. In full, the CDR3 reads CASSISGGRWNEQFF.

This clone was seen many times. CDR3 DNA, as far as it was read: TGTGCCAGCAGTGATGCGGGCTACGAG. This codes for CASSDAGYE. The CDR3, in full, reads CASSDAGYEQYF. The V call is TRBV2, the J call TRBJ2-7; maybe TRBD2 (5 bases). Coverage ceases 3 residues before the CDR3 finishes, and the germline J gene fills in the end. Trimming pared 3 bases from V and 3 bases from J, leaving 6 bases between. The CDR3 is 12 residues long. Germline-derived CDR1 and CDR2 are SNHLY and FYNNEI.

This clone showed up many times. Coverage ceases 3 residues before the CDR3 finishes, and the germline J gene fills in the end. The genes are TRBV5-6 and TRBJ2-7, with D tentatively TRBD1 (6 bases). Trimming pared 1 base from V and 6 bases from J, leaving 17 bases between. The CDR3 contains 15 residues. The V gene's germline CDR1 is SGHDT and CDR2 YYEEEE. The CDR3 protein is CASSLSPGVASEQYF. The CDR3 DNA, read in part, is TGTGCCAGCAGCTTGTCGCCAGGGGTCGCGTCCGAG.